The 30 T cell receptor beta chains below were found in one sample sequenced in a study of graft-versus-host responses after intestinal transplantation (dated by TCRdb to the early 2020s). These receptors' targets are unknown. The library relied on the immunoSEQ multiplex PCR assay. Held by TCRdb, this immuneACCESS table contains in-frame sequences only and omits some clones. Under half of the omission traces to an unresolved V gene where checked; the cause of the rest is unknown. A total of almost 85,000 clones appear in this sample, around 92% of them only once. The ten biggest clones cover 0.1% of the sample. The sample's time point label is to be understood as: cells obtained before transplantation from donor or recipient. The specimen was unstimulated CD4+ T cells sorted from spleen or lymph node cells, collected before intestinal transplant. The receptor set was obtained from a human donor who received an intestinal transplant.

This chain's CDR3 is CASSETVGNTIYF. The CDR3 DNA sequence: TGTGCCAGCAGTGAAACAGTCGGAAACACCATATATTTT. V usage is TRBV6-1 and J usage is TRBJ1-3, with D uncertain. CDR1 is MNHNS and CDR2 is SASEGT in the germline V gene. The CDR3 loop spans 13 amino acids. The V and J ends lost 2 bases and 4 bases respectively, with 6 bases between them.

This chain joins TRBV27 and TRBJ1-5, with no clear D. Trimming cost V 10 bases and J 2 bases, with 15 bases left between them. The CDR3 runs to 14 residues. Germline V gene data show CDR1 as MNHEY and CDR2 as SMNVEV (reference sequence). As DNA, the CDR3 is TGTGCCACCTTCCTCGAGAGGCGCAATCAGCCCCAGCATTTT. Protein product: CATFLERRNQPQHF.

The chain employs TRBV7-2 and TRBJ2-2, with 11 bases lining up with TRBD2. V lost 5 bases and J lost 6; bases outside the gene matches: 14. Germline CDR1 reads SGHTA; CDR2 reads FQGNSA. This CDR3 spans 18 amino acids. The DNA of the CDR3 is TGTGCCAGCAGCCAACAAGGGTCGCTAGCGGGGGGTGCCGGGGAGCTGTTTTTT. Its translation: CASSQQGSLAGGAGELFF.

This rearrangement joins TRBV6-6 to TRBJ2-2; D possibly corresponds to TRBD2 (5 bases). The length of the CDR3 is 12 residues. The germline V and J ends were trimmed by 6 bases and 4 bases, with 6 bases remaining between them. Germline-derived CDR1 and CDR2 are MNHNY and SVGAGI (reference sequence). CDR3 residues: CASRGVTGELFF. CDR3 in DNA: TGTGCCAGCAGGGGAGTCACCGGGGAGCTGTTTTTT.

This sequence joins TRBV5-1 and TRBJ2-7; D is unresolved. Trimming removed 0 bases at V and 4 bases at J, with 5 bases between. The CDR3 runs to 12 residues. Looked up from germline, CDR1 is SGHRS and CDR2 is YFSETQ. The chain's CDR3 is CASSLVSYEQYF. The CDR3 bases are TGCGCCAGCAGCTTGGTATCGTACGAGCAGTACTTC.

V and J are TRBV9 and TRBJ1-5; possible D gene TRBD1, 5 bases. In germline, CDR1 is SGDLS, CDR2 YYNGEE. The CDR3 runs 14 residues. The V and J ends lost 0 bases and 2 bases respectively, with 6 bases between them. The CDR3 region is CASSVGGGNQPQHF. CDR3 nucleotides: TGTGCCAGCAGCGTAGGGGGGGGCAATCAGCCCCAGCATTTT.

The chain's CDR3 is CASSFTSPGELFF. CDR3 coding DNA: TGCGCCAGCAGCTTTACTAGCCCCGGGGAGCTGTTTTTT. This chain connects TRBV5-1 to TRBJ2-2; the D gene is possibly TRBD2 (6 bases). The V and J ends lost 2 bases and 6 bases respectively, with 8 bases between them. This CDR3 comprises 13 residues. Germline loops: CDR1 SGHRS, CDR2 YFSETQ.

This rearrangement joins TRBV15 to TRBJ2-7; 9 bases map to TRBD1. The V segment lost 3 bases and the J segment 2 bases; nucleotides outside the gene matches: 5. The CDR3 runs to 15 residues. The V gene's germline CDR1 is LNHNV and CDR2 YYDKDF (reference sequence). The CDR3 loop is CATSSSRDRAYEQYF. The CDR3, as DNA: TGTGCCACCAGCAGCTCCCGGGACAGGGCCTACGAGCAGTACTTC.

The rearrangement links TRBV11-3 to TRBJ2-2; tentative D call: TRBD2 (5 bases). This CDR3 comprises 17 residues. CDR1 and CDR2 from the germline V gene are SGHNT and YENEEA. Deletions cut 1 base from V and 2 bases from J, with 14 bases between. Written as DNA, the CDR3 is TGTGCCAGCAGCTTAGTATTCGGAGGACCTAACACCGGGGAGCTGTTTTTT. This codes for CASSLVFGGPNTGELFF. The variable domain in full, completed from reference TRBV11-3 and TRBJ2-2, reads EAGVVQSPRYKIIEKKQPVAFWCNPISGHNTLYWYLQNLGQGPELLIRYENEEAVDDSQLPKDRFSAERLKGVDSTLKIQPAELGDSAVYLCASSLVFGGPNTGELFFGEGSRLTVL.

This clone was seen once. This chain uses TRBV2 with TRBJ2-1; 8 bases are shared with TRBD1. This CDR3 has 14 residues. With V trimmed by 7 bases and J by 8 bases, 10 bases remained unmatched. CDR1 is SNHLY, CDR2 FYNNEI, per germline. DNA of the CDR3: TGTGCCAGCATCCGAGGGCAGGGGGCACATGAGCAGTTCTTC. This translates into CASIRGQGAHEQFF.

A single count supports this clone. The chain is built from TRBV6-5 and TRBJ2-5, with TRBD1 matching 9 bases. The CDR3 extends over 15 amino acids. Germline V gene sequence: CDR1 MNHEY, CDR2 SVGAGI. Trimming cost V 6 bases and J 5 bases; bases outside gene matches: 10. The CDR3, as DNA: TGTGCCAGCAGGCCGGGGACAGGGCTTTGGGAGACCCAGTACTTC. Protein: CASRPGTGLWETQYF.

V gene TRBV29-1 combines with J gene TRBJ2-5, with 7 bases lining up with TRBD1. CDR1 SQVTM and CDR2 ANQGSEA come from the germline V gene. V lost 6 bases to trimming and J lost 3 bases; unmatched junction nucleotides: 10. The length of the CDR3 is 14 residues. The CDR3 DNA reads TGCAGCGTGGCCGGACAGGCAGGAAAAGAGACCCAGTACTTC. Residues: CSVAGQAGKETQYF.

Turning to this clone: A read error may account for a junction end that differs from germline. The V and J genes are TRBV15 and TRBJ1-5, with D possibly TRBD1 on 5 matching bases. The germline V gene encodes CDR1 LNHNV and CDR2 YYDKDF (reference sequence). The CDR3 is 13 amino acids. The CDR3 is CATSRDPWGRLYF. CDR3 in DNA: TGTGCCACCAGCAGAGATCCGTGGGGCCGCCTGTATTTT.

The chain combines TRBV4-3 with TRBJ2-3; perhaps TRBD2 as D (5 bases). Germline CDR1 LGHNA, CDR2 YSLEER. V was clipped by 0 bases and J by 1 base, with 5 bases between them. CDR3 length equals 14 residues. The DNA for the CDR3 is TGCGCCAGCAGCCAAGATAGCGGCACAGATACGCAGTATTTT. This translates into CASSQDSGTDTQYF.

V is TRBV7-6 and J is TRBJ2-7; 8 bases agree with TRBD1. Trimming at V came to 4 bases and at J to 2 bases, leaving 4 bases not matched to a gene. CDR3 length: 14 amino acids. Germline V gene sequence: CDR1 SGHVS, CDR2 FNYEAQ. CDR3: CASSSGQGPYEQYF. The CDR3 bases are TGTGCCAGCAGCTCCGGACAGGGCCCCTACGAGCAGTACTTC.

The chain links TRBV19 to TRBJ2-3; no clear D gene. This CDR3 has 12 amino acids. The V gene's germline CDR1 is LNHDA and CDR2 SQIVND (reference sequence). Trimming took 4 bases from V and 6 from J, leaving 8 bases between them. The CDR3 spells CASSRYYDTQYF. The CDR3, as DNA: TGTGCCAGTAGTAGGTACTACGATACGCAGTATTTT.

The chain recombines TRBV27 with TRBJ2-5; D possibly corresponds to TRBD2 (5 bases). V gave up 8 bases and J gave up 5 bases, with 18 bases separating them. The germline gives CDR1 MNHEY, CDR2 SMNVEV (reference sequence). This CDR3 region has 14 residues. The CDR3 region has the DNA TGTGCCAGCGGGTCCCCTCGAGGGTTGGAGACCCAGTACTTC. Amino acid sequence: CASGSPRGLETQYF.

This clone was observed a handful of times. The CDR3: CASSLRGPGTEAFF. The CDR3 DNA follows: TGTGCCAGCAGCCTCAGGGGGCCAGGGACTGAAGCTTTCTTT. The chain is built from TRBV5-4 and TRBJ1-1; 8 bases match TRBD1. V gave up 4 bases and J gave up 5 bases; unmatched junction bases: 7. This CDR3 spans 14 amino acids. In germline, CDR1 is SGHNT, CDR2 YYREEE (reference sequence).

The rearrangement uses TRBV7-9 and TRBJ1-1, with 7 bases lining up with TRBD1. Germline loops: CDR1 SEHNR, CDR2 FQNEAQ (reference sequence). The CDR3 consists of 13 residues. V shed 5 bases, J shed 7 bases, and the junction held 7 bases outside the gene matches. The CDR3 loop is CASSGDSKFEAFF. CDR3 in DNA: TGTGCCAGCAGCGGGGACAGTAAGTTTGAAGCTTTCTTT.

V gene TRBV15 combines with J gene TRBJ2-1; D is perhaps TRBD1 (6 bases). V was cut by 2 bases and J by 9 bases, with 17 bases left in between. The CDR3 extends over 15 amino acids. Germline lookup yields CDR1 LNHNV and CDR2 YYDKDF (reference sequence). Written as DNA, the CDR3 is TGTGCCACCAGCAGAACGGTACAGGGTAGGGGTGAGCAGTTCTTC. Encoded protein: CATSRTVQGRGEQFF.

About this clone: Because the CDR3 is missing its conserved closing phenylalanine or tryptophan, this is likely a read error. The chain has TRBV15 and TRBJ1-2; no reliable D call. The V gene's germline CDR1 is LNHNV and CDR2 YYDKDF (reference sequence). CDR3 length: 13 amino acids. Trimming left V 3 bases short and J 0 bases short, with 5 bases between. The CDR3, as DNA: TGTGCCACCAGCAGTGTAGCTAACTATGGCTACACCTGC. Translating it yields CATSSVANYGYTC.

The chain employs TRBV9 and TRBJ2-5, with 10 bases fitting TRBD2. Germline CDR1 SGDLS, CDR2 YYNGEE. The CDR3 sequence is 16 residues long. Trimming took 4 bases from V and 4 from J; bases not matched to a gene: 10. DNA for the CDR3: TGTGCCAGCAGCCCGCGGGGAGCGGGGGGGCGAGAGACCCAGTACTTC. Encoded protein: CASSPRGAGGRETQYF.

V and J are TRBV30 and TRBJ1-3; D might be TRBD1 (6 bases). Trimming shortened V by 2 bases and J by 0 bases, and 11 bases separated the two germline ends. The CDR3 extends over 15 amino acids. Germline-derived CDR1 and CDR2 are GTSNPN and SVGIG (reference sequence). CDR3 DNA: TGTGCCTGGAGTTCCGGACAGTTCTCTGGAAACACCATATATTTT. Protein: CAWSSGQFSGNTIYF.

The chain links TRBV5-1 to TRBJ1-4, with 12 bases matching TRBD1. Trimming removed 1 base from V and 1 base from J; junction bases left unmatched: 8. The CDR3 loop spans 19 amino acids. The V gene's germline CDR1 is SGHRS and CDR2 YFSETQ. CDR3: CASSLRPGQGALTNEKLFF. CDR3 nucleotides: TGCGCCAGCAGCTTGAGACCGGGACAGGGGGCCTTAACTAATGAAAAACTGTTTTTT.

This chain connects TRBV9 to TRBJ1-5, with TRBD1 matching over 8 bases. Germline V gene data show CDR1 as SGDLS and CDR2 as YYNGEE. The CDR3 sequence is 15 residues long. Unmatched junction bases numbered 11, after V lost 4 bases and J lost 8 bases. The CDR3 bases are TGTGCCAGCAGCCCAGGACAGGGAAATGGGGAGCCCCAGCATTTT. The encoded protein is CASSPGQGNGEPQHF.

This clone was seen a few times. The chain has TRBV4-1 and TRBJ1-6; tentatively, D is TRBD1 (5 bases). The V and J ends lost 0 bases and 9 bases respectively, with 18 bases between them. The CDR3 is 17 residues long. Germline assignment: CDR1 MGHRA and CDR2 YSYEKL. CDR3 nucleotides: TGCGCCAGCAGCCAAGAAGGGCGCGGCCTGGGGCGTTCACCCCTCCACTTT. As protein: CASSQEGRGLGRSPLHF.

This chain joins TRBV30 and TRBJ2-6, with D possibly matching TRBD1 (6 bases). This CDR3 has 16 residues. The germline CDR1 and CDR2 sequences are GTSNPN and SVGIG (reference sequence). The germline V and J ends were trimmed by 4 bases and 4 bases, with 17 bases remaining between them. The CDR3 bases are TGTGCCTGGACTGACAGGAATCCTCTCGGGGCCAACGTCCTGACTTTC. It specifies CAWTDRNPLGANVLTF.

This chain connects TRBV30 to TRBJ2-7; 7 bases match TRBD2. This CDR3 has 14 amino acids. Germline V gene data show CDR1 as GTSNPN and CDR2 as SVGIG (reference sequence). V dropped 4 bases and J dropped 2; count of bases not matched to a gene: 8. DNA for the CDR3: TGTGCCTGGACACTCGGGGGGACCGCCTACGAGCAGTACTTC. Translating gives CAWTLGGTAYEQYF.

The chain uses TRBV4-3 and TRBJ2-1, with TRBD2 matching over 11 bases. Germline CDR1 is LGHNA and CDR2 is YSLEER. The CDR3 contains 16 residues. With 4 bases clipped from V and 5 bases from J, the junction kept 7 bases outside the gene matches. The CDR3 spells CASSRIAGGNNNEQFF. In DNA, the CDR3 is TGCGCCAGCAGCCGGATAGCGGGGGGGAACAACAATGAGCAGTTCTTC.

The gene calls are TRBV10-3 and TRBJ1-3; unclear D gene. Germline V gene sequence: CDR1 ENHRY, CDR2 SYGVKD. This CDR3 has 14 amino acids. V gave up 2 bases and J gave up 3 bases, with 8 bases separating them. DNA for the CDR3: TGTGCCATCAGTGAGACGGGAGGTGGAAACACCATATATTTT. Protein sequence: CAISETGGGNTIYF.